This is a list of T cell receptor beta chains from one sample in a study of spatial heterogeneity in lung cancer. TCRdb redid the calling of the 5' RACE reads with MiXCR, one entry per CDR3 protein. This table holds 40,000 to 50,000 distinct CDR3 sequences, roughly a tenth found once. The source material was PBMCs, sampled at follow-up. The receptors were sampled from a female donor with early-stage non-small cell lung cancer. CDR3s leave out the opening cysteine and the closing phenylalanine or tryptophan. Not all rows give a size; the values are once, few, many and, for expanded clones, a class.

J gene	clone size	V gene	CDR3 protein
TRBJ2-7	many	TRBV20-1	SAPISGTYEQY
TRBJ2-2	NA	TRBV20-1	SARDQQGGGELF
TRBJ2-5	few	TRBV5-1	ASSFRGFGTQY
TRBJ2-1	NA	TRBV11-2	ASSHGRGQYNEQF
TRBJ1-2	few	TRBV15	ATSRQGNYGYT
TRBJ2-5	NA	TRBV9	ASSAGTSGPQETQY
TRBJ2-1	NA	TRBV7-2	ASSLVGTANYNEQF
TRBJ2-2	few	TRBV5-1	ASSLSGANTGELF
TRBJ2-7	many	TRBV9	ASSVESGPGYEQY
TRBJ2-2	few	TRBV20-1	SVRGLAGLSTGELF
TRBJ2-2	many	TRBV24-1	ATIISDSNTGELF
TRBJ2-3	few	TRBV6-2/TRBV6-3	ASSRQRPIQGSTDTQY
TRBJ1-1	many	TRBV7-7	ASSHRTDTEAF
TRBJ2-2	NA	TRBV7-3	ASSPGTGNTGELF
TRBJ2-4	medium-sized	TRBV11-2	ASSFPGSPNIQY
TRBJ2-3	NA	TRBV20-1	SAREAGGGGTQY
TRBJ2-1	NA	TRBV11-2	ASSSLGGGVYNEQF
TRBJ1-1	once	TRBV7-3	ASSFTLNTEAF
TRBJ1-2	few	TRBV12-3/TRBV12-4	ASSPGYLGYT
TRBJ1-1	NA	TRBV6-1	ASSDLTREAF
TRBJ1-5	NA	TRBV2	ASSAEGSNQPQH
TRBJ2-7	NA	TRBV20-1	SARDGGASYEQY
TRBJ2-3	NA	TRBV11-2	ASSLNEIRQY
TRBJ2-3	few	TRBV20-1	SAGSASGGSTDTQY
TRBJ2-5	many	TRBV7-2	ASSPTPWVSETQY
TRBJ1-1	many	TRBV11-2	ASSRYRATEAF
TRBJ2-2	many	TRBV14	AVRAGPPNTGELF
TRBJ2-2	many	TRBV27	ASRQQGPGELF
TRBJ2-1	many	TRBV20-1	SAYKTRGPEQF
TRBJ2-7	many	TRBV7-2	ASSLAQGTGWN
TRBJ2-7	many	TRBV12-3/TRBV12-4	ASSPPARPSEQY
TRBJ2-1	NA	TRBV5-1	ASSQQIEGRDEQF
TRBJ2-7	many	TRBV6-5	ASSPGQGSYEQY
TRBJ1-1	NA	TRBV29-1	SVDRDTNTEAF
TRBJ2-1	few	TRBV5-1	ASSLVAGNNEQF
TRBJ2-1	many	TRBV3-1	ASSQGSSGDTIVNEQF
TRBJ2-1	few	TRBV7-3	ASSRGSYNEQF
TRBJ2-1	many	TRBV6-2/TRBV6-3	ASRNGQGVRNEQF
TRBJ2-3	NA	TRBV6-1	ASSESRGPGTDTQY
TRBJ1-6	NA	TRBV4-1	ASSSENRNSPLH
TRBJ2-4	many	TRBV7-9	ASSPPLKKVAKNIQY